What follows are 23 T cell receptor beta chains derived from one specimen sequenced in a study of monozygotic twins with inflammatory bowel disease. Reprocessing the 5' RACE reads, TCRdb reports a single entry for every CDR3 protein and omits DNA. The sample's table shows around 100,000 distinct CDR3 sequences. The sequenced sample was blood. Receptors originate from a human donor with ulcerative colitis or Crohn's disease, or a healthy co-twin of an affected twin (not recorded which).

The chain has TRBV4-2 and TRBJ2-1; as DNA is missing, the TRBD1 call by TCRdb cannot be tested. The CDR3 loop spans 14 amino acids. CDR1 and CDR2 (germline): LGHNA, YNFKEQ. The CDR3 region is CASSQGTGGNEQFF.

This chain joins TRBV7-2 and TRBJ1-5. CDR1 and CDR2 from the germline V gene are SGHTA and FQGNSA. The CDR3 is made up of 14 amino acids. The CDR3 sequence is CASSFLLLGQPQHF.

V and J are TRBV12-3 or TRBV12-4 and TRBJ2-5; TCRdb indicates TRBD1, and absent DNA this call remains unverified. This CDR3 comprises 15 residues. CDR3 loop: CAISDSGQGGETQYF.

CDR3 in amino acids: CASLPGGKYNEQFF. The J gene is TRBJ2-1, the V gene TRBV7-2; absent DNA, TCRdb's TRBD1 call cannot be checked. Germline V CDR1 and CDR2: SGHTA, FQGNSA. The CDR3 runs 14 residues.

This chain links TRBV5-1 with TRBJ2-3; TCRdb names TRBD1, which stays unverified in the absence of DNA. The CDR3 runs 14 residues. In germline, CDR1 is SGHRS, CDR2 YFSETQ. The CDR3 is CASSPDSPSDTQYF.

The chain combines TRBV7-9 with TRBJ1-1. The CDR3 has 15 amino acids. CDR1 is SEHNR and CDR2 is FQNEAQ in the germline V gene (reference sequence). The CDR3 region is CASSLVVSRNTEAFF.

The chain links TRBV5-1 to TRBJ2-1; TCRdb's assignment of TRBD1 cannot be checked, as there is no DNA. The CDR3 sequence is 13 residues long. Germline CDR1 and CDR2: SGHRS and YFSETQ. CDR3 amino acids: CASSPQGADEQFF.

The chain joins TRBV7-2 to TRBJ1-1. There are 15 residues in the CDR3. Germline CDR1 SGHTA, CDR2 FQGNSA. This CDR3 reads CASSLEGPRNTEAFF.

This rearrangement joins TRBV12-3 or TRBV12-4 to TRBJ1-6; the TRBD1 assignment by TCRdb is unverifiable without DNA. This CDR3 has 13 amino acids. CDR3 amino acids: CASTSTPHNTLHF.

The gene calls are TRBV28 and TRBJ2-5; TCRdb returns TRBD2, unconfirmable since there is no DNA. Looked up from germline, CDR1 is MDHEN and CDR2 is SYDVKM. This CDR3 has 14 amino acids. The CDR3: CASSSLADKETQYF.

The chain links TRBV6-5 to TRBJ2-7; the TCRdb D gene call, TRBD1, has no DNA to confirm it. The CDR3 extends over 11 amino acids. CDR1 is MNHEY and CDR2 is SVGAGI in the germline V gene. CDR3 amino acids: CASTRGYEQYF.

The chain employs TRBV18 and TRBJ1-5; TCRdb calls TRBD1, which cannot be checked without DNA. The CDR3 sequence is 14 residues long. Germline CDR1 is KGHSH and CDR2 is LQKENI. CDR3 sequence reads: CASSRGQSNQPQHF.

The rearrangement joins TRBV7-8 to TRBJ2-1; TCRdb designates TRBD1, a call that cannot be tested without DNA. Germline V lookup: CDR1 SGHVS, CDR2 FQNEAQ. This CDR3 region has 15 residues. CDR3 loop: CASSLWGEGPNEQFF.

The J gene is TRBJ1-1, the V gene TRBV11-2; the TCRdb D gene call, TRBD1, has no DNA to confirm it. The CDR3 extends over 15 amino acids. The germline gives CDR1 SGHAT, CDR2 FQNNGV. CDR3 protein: CASSLEGQGGFEAFF.

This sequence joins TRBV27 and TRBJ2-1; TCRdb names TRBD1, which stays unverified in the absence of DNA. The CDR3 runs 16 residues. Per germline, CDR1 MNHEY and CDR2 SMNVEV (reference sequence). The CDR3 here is CASSLVAPSSYNEQFF.

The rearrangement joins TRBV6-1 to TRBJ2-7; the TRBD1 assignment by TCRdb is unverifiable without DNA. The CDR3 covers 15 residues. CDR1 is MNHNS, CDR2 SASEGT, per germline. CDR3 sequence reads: CASSLEGGPWGEQYF.

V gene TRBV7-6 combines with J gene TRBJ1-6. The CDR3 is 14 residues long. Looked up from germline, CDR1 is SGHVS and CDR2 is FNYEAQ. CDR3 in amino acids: CASSLEGPSSPLHF.

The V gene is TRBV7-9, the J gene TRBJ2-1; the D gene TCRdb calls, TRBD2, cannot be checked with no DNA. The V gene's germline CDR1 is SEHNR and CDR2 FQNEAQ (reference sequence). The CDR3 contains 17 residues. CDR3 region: CASSLGLWTSDYNEQFF.

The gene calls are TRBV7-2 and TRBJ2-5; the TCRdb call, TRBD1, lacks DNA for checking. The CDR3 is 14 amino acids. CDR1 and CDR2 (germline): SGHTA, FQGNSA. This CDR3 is CASSRAGGGETQYF.

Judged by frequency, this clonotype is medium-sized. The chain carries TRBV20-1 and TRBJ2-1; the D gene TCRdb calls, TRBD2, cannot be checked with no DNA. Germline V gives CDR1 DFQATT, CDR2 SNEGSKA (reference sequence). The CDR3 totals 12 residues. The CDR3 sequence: CSYSGRNNEQFF.

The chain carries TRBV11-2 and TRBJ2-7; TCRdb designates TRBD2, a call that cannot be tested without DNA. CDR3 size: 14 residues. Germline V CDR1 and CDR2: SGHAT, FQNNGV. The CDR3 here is CASSFLAGPYEQYF.

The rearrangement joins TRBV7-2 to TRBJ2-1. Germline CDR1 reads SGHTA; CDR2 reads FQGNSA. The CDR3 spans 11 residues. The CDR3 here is CASSLGPISFF.

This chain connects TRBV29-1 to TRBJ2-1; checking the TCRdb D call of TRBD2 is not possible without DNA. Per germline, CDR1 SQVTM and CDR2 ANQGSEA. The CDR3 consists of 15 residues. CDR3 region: CSASSAAGGNNEQFF.